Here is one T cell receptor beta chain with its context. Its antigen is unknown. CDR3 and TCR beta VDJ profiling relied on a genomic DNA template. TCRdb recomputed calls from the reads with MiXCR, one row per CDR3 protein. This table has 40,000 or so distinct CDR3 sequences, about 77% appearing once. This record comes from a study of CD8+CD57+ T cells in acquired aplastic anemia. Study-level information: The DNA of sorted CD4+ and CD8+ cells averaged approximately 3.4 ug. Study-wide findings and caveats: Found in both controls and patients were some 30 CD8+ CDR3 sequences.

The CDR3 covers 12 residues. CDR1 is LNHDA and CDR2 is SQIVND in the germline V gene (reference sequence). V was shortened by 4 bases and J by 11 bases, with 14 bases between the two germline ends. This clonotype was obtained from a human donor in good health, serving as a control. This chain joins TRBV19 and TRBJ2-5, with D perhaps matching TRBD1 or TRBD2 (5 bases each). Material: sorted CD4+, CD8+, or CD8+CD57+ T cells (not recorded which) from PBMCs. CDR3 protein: CASSRGEWEQYF. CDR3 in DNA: TGTGCCAGTAGTAGAGGGGAGTGGGAGCAGTACTTC.